Here is one T cell receptor beta chain with its context. The entry originates in a study of early T cells in non-severe SARS-CoV-2 infection. Trimming cost V 0 bases and J 5 bases, with 13 bases left between them. Germline values: CDR1 SQVTM, CDR2 ANQGSEA. The CDR3 spans 14 residues. TCRdb processed the 5' RACE reads anew with MiXCR; each CDR3 protein has one entry. Counted here are approximately 76,000 distinct CDR3 sequences, about 11% occurring once; the ten biggest clones make up 4.7%. The receptor's source is an adult who was a healthcare worker with PCR-confirmed SARS-CoV-2 infection or an uninfected control (not recorded which). The sample consisted of whole blood. The gene calls are TRBV29-1 and TRBJ1-1, with D unclear. The CDR3 DNA follows: TGCAGCGTTGAAGATGGAAGTTGGGCAACTGAAGCTTTCTTT. Translating it yields CSVEDGSWATEAFF.